This TCR beta chain is from a study of T cells in localized non-small cell lung cancer (dated by TCRdb to about 2020). Concerning the study at large: The study examined T cell repertoires in a few hundred patients with early-stage NSCLC and compared tumors with uninvolved tumor-adjacent lungs. All 220 or so NSCLC patients in the cohort were treatment-naive and had localized lung tumors that were resected. Of the NSCLC patients, approximately 130 were male and roughly 110 were female, and the mean age was approximately 64 years.

The immunoSEQ Assay was used to sequence TCR beta CDR3 regions from DNA. The study's processing was this. T cell density was computed as TCR beta template counts normalized to usable DNA estimated by amplifying housekeeping genes. The preseqR package was used to estimate richness by extrapolating to 400,000 templates for PBMC samples and to 120,000 templates for tissue samples. Clonality was calculated as one minus Pielou's evenness. To identify tissue-enriched TCRs, differential abundance testing was run on productive amino-acid clonotypes with a minimum total count of 5 and an alpha of 0.1. The Jaccard Index and the Morisita Overlap Index were used to measure how much the repertoires overlapped between compartments. TCR beta CDR3s were clustered by GLIPH together with public tetramer-defined viral CDR3s, and at least three viral sequences plus V-gene enrichment were required for viral motifs. TCRdb obtained this table from immuneACCESS and retained in-frame rearrangements with V and J assigned. These tables miss some clones; where compared with another copy, unresolved V genes account for less than half of the shortfall, and the remainder is unexplained. That table gives V, J and clone size, and the DNA gave D and trimming. Here the sample has roughly 61,000 clones; roughly four fifths occur a single time. Less than 5.5% of the sample is in the top ten clones.

The junction shows trimming of 5 bases on V and 1 base on J, and the gene matches do not reach 10 bases of it. Reading from cysteine to phenylalanine, the CDR3 counts 16 amino acids. The DNA shown is the 48-base CDR3, in frame from base 1. The germline V gene (reference sequence) provides CDR1 MNHEY and CDR2 SMNVEV. The paper's findings and limits, for the study overall: Because multi-region tumor sequencing was not performed, intratumor heterogeneity could not be ruled out. Higher blood T cell density associated with longer overall survival, while higher adjacent-lung clonality associated with shorter survival. Because of the exploratory design, TCR variables were selected using unadjusted p-values without false-discovery rate correction. Of the top 100 tumor clones, a median of about 53 were detected in paired uninvolved adjacent lung; roughly 29 were also among that lung's top 100. Uninvolved tumor-adjacent lung showed the highest T cell clonality, higher than tumor, which suggests more focused antigenic responses in the uninvolved tumor-adjacent lung.

At diagnosis, tumor, uninvolved tumor-adjacent lung and peripheral blood were collected and then preserved as a mix of FFPE and fresh-frozen material. Blood samples were analyzed as peripheral blood mononuclear cells for TCR repertoire profiling. Regarding this clone: Its target antigen remains unknown. No base quality values were provided; no much bigger clone lies one nucleotide off.

The receptor's source is a man aged 35 to 69 with stage II lung adenocarcinoma. The sequencing used PBMCs, collected before any cancer treatment. The receptor chain draws on TRBV27 and TRBJ1-2, with 7 middle bases fitting TRBD1. The DNA is as follows: TGTGCCAGCAGTCCCGCACAGGGGCACCTTAACTATGGCTACACCTTC. Its coded protein is CASSPAQGHLNYGYTF.